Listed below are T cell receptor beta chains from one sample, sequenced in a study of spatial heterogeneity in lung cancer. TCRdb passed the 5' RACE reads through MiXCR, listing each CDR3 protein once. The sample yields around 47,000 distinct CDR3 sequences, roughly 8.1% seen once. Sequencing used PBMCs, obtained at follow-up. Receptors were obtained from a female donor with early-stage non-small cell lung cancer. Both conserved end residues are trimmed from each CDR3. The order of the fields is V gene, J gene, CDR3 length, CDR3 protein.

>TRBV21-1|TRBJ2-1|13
ASSSPGLWFDEQF
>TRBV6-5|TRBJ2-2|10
ASSYRTGELF
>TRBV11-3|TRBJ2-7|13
ASSPGGGGSYEQY
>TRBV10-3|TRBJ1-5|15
AISEGYEQGIGQPQH
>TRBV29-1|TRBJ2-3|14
SVTVQAGAITDTQY
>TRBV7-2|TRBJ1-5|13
ASSLAGGTNQPQH
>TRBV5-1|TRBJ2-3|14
ASSSSPRTNTDTQY
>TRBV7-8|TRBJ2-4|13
ASSPQGVTKNIQY
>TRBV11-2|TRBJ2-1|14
ASRFLDRGVTNEQF
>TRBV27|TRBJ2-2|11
ASRWGGPGELF
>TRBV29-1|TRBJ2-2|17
SVEVFPGQGVGNTGELF